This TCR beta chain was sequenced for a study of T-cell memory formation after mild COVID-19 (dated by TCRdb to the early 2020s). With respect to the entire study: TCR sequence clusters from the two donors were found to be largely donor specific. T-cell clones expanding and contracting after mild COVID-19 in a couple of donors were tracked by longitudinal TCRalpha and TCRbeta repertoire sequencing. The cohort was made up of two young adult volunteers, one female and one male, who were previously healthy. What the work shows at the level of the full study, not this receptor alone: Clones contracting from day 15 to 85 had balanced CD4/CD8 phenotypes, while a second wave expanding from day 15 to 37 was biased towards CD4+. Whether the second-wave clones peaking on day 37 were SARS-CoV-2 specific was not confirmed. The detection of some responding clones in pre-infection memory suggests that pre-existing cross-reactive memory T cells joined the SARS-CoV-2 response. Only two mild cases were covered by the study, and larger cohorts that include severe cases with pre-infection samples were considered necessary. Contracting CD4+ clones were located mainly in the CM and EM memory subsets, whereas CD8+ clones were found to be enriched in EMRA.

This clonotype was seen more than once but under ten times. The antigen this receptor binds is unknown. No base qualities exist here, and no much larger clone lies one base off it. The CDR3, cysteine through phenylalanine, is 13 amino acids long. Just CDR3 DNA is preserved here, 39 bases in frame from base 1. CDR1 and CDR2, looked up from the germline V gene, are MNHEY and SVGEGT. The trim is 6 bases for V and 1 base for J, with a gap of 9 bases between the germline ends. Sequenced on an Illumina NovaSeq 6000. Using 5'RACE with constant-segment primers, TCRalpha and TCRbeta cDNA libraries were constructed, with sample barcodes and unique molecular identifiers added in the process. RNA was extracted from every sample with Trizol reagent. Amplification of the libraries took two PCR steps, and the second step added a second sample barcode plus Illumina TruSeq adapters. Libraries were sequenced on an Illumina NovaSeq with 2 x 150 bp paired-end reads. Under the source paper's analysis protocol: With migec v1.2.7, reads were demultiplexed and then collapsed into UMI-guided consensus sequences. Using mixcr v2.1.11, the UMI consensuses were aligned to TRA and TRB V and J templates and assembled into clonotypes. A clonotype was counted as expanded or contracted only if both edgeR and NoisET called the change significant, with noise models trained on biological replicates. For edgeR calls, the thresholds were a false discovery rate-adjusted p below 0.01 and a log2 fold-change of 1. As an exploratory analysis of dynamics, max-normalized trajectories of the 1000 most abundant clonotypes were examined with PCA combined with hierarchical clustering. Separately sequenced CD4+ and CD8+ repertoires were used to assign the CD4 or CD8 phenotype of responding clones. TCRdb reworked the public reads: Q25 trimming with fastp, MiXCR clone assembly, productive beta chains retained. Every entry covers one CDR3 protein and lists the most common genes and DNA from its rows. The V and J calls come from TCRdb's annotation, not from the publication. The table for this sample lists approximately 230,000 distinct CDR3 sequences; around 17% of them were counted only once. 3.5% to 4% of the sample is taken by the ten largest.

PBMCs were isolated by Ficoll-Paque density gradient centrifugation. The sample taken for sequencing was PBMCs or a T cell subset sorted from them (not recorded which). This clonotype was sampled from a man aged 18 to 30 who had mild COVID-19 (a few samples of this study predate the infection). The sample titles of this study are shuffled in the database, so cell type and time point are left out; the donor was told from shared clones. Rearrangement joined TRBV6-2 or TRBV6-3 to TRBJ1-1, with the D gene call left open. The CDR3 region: CASSWSGNTEAFF. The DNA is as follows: TGTGCCAGCAGCTGGTCTGGGAACACTGAAGCTTTCTTT.